Presented here are 9 T cell receptor beta chains from one specimen sequenced in a study of blood T cell repertoires in COVID-19. Using immunoSEQ multiplex PCR, the repertoire was profiled, and TCRdb retains in-frame clones only, with some absent. This sample has fewer than 300,000 clones, with 65% to 85% found just once. The source material was peripheral blood. The receptors derive from a person aged 65 to 79 with COVID-19, enrolled during active disease.

The chain couples TRBV27 to TRBJ2-1; 12 positions agree with TRBD2. J was trimmed by 5 bases and V by 8 bases; bases with no gene match: 13. The V gene's germline CDR1 is MNHEY and CDR2 SMNVEV (reference sequence). This CDR3 contains 17 residues. CDR3 DNA: TGTGCCAGCGGACCGACTAGCGGGAGAGGGATGGACAATGAGCAGTTCTTC. This encodes CASGPTSGRGMDNEQFF.

V gene TRBV28 combines with J gene TRBJ1-5; 7 bases are shared with TRBD1. There are 15 residues in the CDR3. Germline CDR1 MDHEN, CDR2 SYDVKM. The junction had 7 bases not matched to a gene; V was cut back by 6 bases and J by 2 bases. The DNA of the CDR3 is TGTGCCAGCAGGCTTGACAGGGCTGGCAATCAGCCCCAGCATTTT. Translating gives CASRLDRAGNQPQHF.

The chain recombines TRBV30 with TRBJ1-2, with D possibly being TRBD1 (6 bases). This CDR3 comprises 12 residues. Trimming cost V 4 bases and J 5 bases, with 11 bases left between them. Germline V lookup: CDR1 GTSNPN, CDR2 SVGIG (reference sequence). CDR3 coding DNA: TGTGCCTGGAAGGACAGCGAATATGGCTACACCTTC. It translates to CAWKDSEYGYTF. Complete variable domain (other parts from reference TRBV30 and TRBJ1-2): SQTIHQWPATLVQPVGSPLSLECTVEGTSNPNLYWYRQAAGRGLQLLFYSVGIGQISSEVPQNLSASRPQDRQFILSSKKLLLSDSGFYLCAWKDSEYGYTFGSGTRLTVV.

This chain connects TRBV9 to TRBJ2-2, with 8 bases lining up with TRBD2. CDR3 length: 19 residues. Trimming cost V 3 bases and J 6 bases; bases outside gene matches: 19. The germline gives CDR1 SGDLS, CDR2 YYNGEE. The DNA for the CDR3 is TGTGCCAGCAGCGCCTTCGTGGGAAGCGGGGGAGCCGGGGCCGGGGAGCTGTTTTTT. Translation gives CASSAFVGSGGAGAGELFF.

The J gene is TRBJ2-3, the V gene TRBV5-1; TRBD1 agrees at 8 bases. This CDR3 comprises 16 residues. The germline V gene encodes CDR1 SGHRS and CDR2 YFSETQ. J gave up 5 bases and V 0 bases, and 8 bases lay outside the gene matches. CDR3 in amino acids: CASSLGLDRVRDTQYF. The CDR3 nucleotides are TGCGCCAGCAGCTTGGGTCTGGACAGGGTAAGAGATACGCAGTATTTT.

This chain uses TRBV28 with TRBJ1-2, with D possibly TRBD1 on 6 matching bases. Trimming took 6 bases from V and 4 from J, leaving 18 bases between them. Germline CDR1 is MDHEN and CDR2 is SYDVKM. The CDR3 consists of 15 residues. The chain's CDR3 is CASRQMNRAGYGYTF. The CDR3 nucleotides are TGTGCCAGCAGACAAATGAACAGGGCCGGCTATGGCTACACCTTC.

The chain has TRBV4-1 and TRBJ1-4; 8 bases agree with TRBD1. V shed 0 bases, J shed 2 bases, and the junction held 8 bases outside the gene matches. The V gene's germline CDR1 is MGHRA and CDR2 YSYEKL. This CDR3 is built from 18 residues. The CDR3 DNA sequence: TGCGCCAGCAGCCAAGATCGACAGGGGAGGGGCACTAATGAAAAACTGTTTTTT. This sequence encodes CASSQDRQGRGTNEKLFF.

The sample holds a few counts of this clone. The rearrangement uses TRBV27 and TRBJ1-2; 7 bases agree with TRBD1. Unmatched junction bases numbered 13, after V lost 8 bases and J lost 7 bases. Germline V gene sequence: CDR1 MNHEY, CDR2 SMNVEV (reference sequence). The CDR3 consists of 14 residues. CDR3 amino acids: CASAGTALSGGYTF. CDR3 DNA sequence: TGTGCCAGCGCAGGGACAGCTCTTTCGGGTGGCTACACCTTC.

This chain uses TRBV6-6 with TRBJ1-6; 8 nucleotides match TRBD1. The trim removed 7 bases at V and 5 bases at J, leaving 4 bases unmatched. Germline V gene sequence: CDR1 MNHNY, CDR2 SVGAGI (reference sequence). This CDR3 is built from 14 residues. The CDR3 sequence is CASTLQGDNSPLHF. As DNA, the CDR3 is TGTGCCAGCACATTACAGGGGGATAATTCACCCCTCCACTTT.